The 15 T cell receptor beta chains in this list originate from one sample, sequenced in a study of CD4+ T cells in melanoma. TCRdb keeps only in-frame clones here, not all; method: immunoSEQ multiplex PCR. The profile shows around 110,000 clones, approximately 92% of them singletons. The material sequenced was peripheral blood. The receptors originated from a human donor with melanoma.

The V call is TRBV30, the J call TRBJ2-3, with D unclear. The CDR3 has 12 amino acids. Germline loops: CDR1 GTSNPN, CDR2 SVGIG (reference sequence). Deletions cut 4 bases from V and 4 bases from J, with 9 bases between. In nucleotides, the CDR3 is TGTGCCTGGACGGTAGGTCCAGATACGCAGTATTTT. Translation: CAWTVGPDTQYF. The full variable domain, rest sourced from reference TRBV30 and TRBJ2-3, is SQTIHQWPATLVQPVGSPLSLECTVEGTSNPNLYWYRQAAGRGLQLLFYSVGIGQISSEVPQNLSASRPQDRQFILSSKKLLLSDSGFYLCAWTVGPDTQYFGPGTRLTVL.

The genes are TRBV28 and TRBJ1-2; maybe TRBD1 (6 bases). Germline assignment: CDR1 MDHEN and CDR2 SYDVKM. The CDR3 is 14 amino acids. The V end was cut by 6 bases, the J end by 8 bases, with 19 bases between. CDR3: CASRDSQGSGGYTF. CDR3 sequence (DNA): TGTGCCAGCAGGGACTCACAGGGATCCGGGGGCTACACCTTC.

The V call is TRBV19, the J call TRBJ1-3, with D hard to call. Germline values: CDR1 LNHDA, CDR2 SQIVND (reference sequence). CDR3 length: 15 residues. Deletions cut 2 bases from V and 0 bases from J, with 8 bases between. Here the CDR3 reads CASSIRLISGNTIYF. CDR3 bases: TGTGCCAGTAGTATACGCCTGATCTCTGGAAACACCATATATTTT.

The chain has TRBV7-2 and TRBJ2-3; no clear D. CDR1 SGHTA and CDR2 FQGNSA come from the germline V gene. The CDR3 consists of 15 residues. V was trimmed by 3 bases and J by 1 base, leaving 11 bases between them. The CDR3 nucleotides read TGTGCCAGCAGCTTTTCGCCCGCTGGCACAGATACGCAGTATTTT. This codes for CASSFSPAGTDTQYF.

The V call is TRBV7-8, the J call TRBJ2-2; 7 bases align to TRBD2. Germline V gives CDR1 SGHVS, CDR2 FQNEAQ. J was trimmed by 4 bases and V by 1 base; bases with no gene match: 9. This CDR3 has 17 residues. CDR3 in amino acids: CASSLDVERGATGELFF. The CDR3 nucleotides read TGTGCCAGCAGCTTAGACGTCGAGCGGGGTGCCACCGGGGAGCTGTTTTTT.

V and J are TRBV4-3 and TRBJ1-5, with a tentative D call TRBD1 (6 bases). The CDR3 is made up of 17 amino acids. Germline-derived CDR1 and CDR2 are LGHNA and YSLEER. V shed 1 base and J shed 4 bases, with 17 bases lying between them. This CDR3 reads CASSQGVAGAENQPQHF. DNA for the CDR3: TGCGCCAGCAGCCAAGGCGTCGCGGGGGCTGAAAATCAGCCCCAGCATTTT.

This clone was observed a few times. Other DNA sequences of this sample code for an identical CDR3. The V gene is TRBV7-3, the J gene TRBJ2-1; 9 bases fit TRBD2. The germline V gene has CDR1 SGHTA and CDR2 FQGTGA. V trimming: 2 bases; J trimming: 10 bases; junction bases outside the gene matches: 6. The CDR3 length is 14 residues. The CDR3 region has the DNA TGTGCCAGCAGCTTATTAGGCGGGAGGGACGAGCAGTTCTTC. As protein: CASSLLGGRDEQFF.

This chain's CDR3 is CASSPRGDYGYTF. The CDR3 nucleotides read TGTGCCAGCAGCCCGAGGGGGGACTATGGCTACACCTTC. V and J are TRBV7-8 and TRBJ1-2; possibly TRBD1 for D (6 bases). Trimming took 5 bases from V and 3 from J, leaving 10 bases between them. Germline CDR1 reads SGHVS; CDR2 reads FQNEAQ. The CDR3 loop spans 13 amino acids.

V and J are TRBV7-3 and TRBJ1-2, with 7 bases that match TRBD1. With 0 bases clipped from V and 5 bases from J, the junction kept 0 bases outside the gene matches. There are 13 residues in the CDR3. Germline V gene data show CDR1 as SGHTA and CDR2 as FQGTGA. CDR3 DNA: TGTGCCAGCAGCTTAACGACAGGGTATGGCTACACCTTC. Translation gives CASSLTTGYGYTF.

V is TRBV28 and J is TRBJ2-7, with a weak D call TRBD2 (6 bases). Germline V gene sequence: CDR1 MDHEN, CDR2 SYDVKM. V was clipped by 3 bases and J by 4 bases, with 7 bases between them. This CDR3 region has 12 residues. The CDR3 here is CASSFGSYEQYF. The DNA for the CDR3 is TGTGCCAGCAGTTTCGGGAGTTACGAGCAGTACTTC.

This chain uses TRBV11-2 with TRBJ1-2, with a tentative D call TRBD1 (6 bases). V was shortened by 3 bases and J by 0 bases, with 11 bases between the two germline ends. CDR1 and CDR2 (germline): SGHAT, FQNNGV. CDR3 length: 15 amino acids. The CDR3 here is CASSLMTGANYGYTF. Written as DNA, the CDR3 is TGTGCCAGCAGCTTGATGACAGGCGCTAACTATGGCTACACCTTC.

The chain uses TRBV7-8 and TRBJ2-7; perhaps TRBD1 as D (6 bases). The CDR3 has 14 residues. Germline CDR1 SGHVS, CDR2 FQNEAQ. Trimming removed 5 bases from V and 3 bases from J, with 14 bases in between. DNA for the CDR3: TGTGCCAGCAGCACCAGGGACACCGGCTACGAGCAGTACTTC. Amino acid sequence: CASSTRDTGYEQYF.

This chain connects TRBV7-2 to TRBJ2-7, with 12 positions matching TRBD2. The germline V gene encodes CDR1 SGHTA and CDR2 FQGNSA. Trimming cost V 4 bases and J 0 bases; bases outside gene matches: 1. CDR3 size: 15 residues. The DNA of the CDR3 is TGTGCCAGCAGCTCGACTAGCGGGAGCTCCTACGAGCAGTACTTC. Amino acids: CASSSTSGSSYEQYF.

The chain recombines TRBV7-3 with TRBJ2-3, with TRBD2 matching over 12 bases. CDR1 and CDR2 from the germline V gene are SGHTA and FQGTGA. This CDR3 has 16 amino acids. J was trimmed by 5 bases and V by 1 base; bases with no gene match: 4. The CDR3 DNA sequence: TGTGCCAGCAGCTTAAGACTAGCGGGAGTAGGAGATACGCAGTATTTT. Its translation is CASSLRLAGVGDTQYF.

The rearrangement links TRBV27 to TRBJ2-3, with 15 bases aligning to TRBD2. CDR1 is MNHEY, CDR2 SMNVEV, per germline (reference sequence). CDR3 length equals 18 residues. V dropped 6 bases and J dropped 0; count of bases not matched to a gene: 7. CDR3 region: CASSRGLAGGTSTDTQYF. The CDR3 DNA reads TGTGCCAGCAGCCGTGGACTAGCGGGAGGGACTAGCACAGATACGCAGTATTTT.